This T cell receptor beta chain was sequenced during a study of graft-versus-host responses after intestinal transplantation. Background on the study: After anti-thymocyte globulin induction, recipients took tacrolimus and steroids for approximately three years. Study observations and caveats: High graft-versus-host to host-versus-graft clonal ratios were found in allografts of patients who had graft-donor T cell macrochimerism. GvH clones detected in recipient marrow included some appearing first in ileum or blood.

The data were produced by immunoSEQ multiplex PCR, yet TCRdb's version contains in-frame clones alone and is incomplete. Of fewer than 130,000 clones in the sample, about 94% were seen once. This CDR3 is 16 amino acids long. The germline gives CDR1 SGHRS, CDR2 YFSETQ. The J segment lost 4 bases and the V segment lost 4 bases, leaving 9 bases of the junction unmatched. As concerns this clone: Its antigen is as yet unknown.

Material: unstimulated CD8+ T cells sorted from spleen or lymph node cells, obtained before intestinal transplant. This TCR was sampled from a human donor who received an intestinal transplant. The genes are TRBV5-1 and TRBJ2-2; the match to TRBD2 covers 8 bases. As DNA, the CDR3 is TGCGCCAGCAGCGGGTCCCGGGAGGGCCCCACCGGGGAGCTGTTTTTT. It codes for CASSGSREGPTGELFF.